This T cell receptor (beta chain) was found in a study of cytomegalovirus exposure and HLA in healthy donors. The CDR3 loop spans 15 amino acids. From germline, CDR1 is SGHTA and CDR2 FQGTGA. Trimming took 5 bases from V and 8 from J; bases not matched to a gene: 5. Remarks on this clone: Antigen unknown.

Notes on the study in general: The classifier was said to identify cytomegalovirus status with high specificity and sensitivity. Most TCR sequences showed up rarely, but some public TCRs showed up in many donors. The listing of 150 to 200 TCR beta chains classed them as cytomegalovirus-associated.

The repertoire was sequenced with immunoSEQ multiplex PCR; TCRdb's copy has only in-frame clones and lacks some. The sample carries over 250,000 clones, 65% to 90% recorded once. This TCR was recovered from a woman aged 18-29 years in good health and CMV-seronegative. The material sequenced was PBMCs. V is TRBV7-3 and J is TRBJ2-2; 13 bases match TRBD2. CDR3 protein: CASSPGLAGFGELFF. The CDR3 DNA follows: TGTGCCAGCAGCCCGGGACTAGCGGGGTTTGGGGAGCTGTTTTTT.